The rows below give T cell receptor beta chains drawn from one sample of a study of T cell changes during pregnancy in multiple sclerosis. Generated by immunoSEQ multiplex PCR, the TCRdb table keeps only in-frame clones and is missing some. The sample holds tens of thousands of clones, roughly 93% seen once. The material sequenced was peripheral blood, taken in the third trimester of pregnancy. The origin of the receptors is a female donor with multiple sclerosis, enrolled in a pregnancy study. CDR3s include the opening cysteine and the closing phenylalanine or tryptophan. Each record gives: clone size, J gene, D gene, V gene, CDR3 protein, CDR3 DNA. D genes are given only for firm matches. Part of the rows lack a size; the others show once, few, many or a class for expanded clones.

>NA|TRBJ2-7|TRBD1|TRBV7-9
CASGRTDRVYEQYF
TGTGCCAGCGGGAGGACGGACAGGGTCTACGAGCAGTACTTC
>NA|TRBJ2-7|NA|TRBV5-1
CASSPTNSYEQYF
TGCGCCAGCAGCCCGACTAACTCCTACGAGCAGTACTTC
>NA|TRBJ2-2|NA|TRBV5-1
CASSLAVNTGELFF
TGCGCCAGCAGCTTGGCAGTGAACACCGGGGAGCTGTTTTTT
>NA|TRBJ2-2|TRBD1|TRBV7-8
CASSLAGGRAGELFF
TGTGCCAGCAGCTTGGCAGGGGGCAGGGCCGGGGAGCTGTTTTTT
>few|TRBJ2-3|NA|TRBV9
CASSVEPKPSTDTQYF
TGTGCCAGCAGCGTAGAACCTAAACCTAGCACAGATACGCAGTATTTT
>NA|TRBJ2-7|TRBD1|TRBV11-2
CASSLDAGWTGETYEQYF
TGTGCCAGCAGCTTAGATGCGGGGTGGACAGGGGAAACCTACGAGCAGTACTTC
>NA|TRBJ1-4|NA|TRBV7-2
CASSLARWTNEKLFF
TGTGCCAGCAGCTTAGCCCGGTGGACTAATGAAAAACTGTTTTTT
>once|TRBJ2-5|NA|TRBV27
CASSSTGETQYF
TGTGCCAGCAGCTCCACGGGGGAGACCCAGTACTTC
>NA|TRBJ2-5|TRBD2|TRBV2
CASSEGLAGQGETQYF
TGTGCCAGCAGTGAAGGTCTAGCGGGACAAGGAGAGACCCAGTACTTC
>NA|TRBJ1-6|NA|TRBV2
CASSARVLNSPLHF
TGTGCCAGCAGTGCCAGGGTACTCAATTCACCCCTCCACTTT
>NA|TRBJ1-4|TRBD1|TRBV9
CASSPRQGSNEKLFF
TGTGCCAGCAGCCCCCGACAGGGTTCTAATGAAAAACTGTTTTTT
>NA|TRBJ1-4|NA|TRBV9
CASSVVARRLFF
TGTGCCAGCAGCGTAGTGGCCAGAAGACTGTTTTTT